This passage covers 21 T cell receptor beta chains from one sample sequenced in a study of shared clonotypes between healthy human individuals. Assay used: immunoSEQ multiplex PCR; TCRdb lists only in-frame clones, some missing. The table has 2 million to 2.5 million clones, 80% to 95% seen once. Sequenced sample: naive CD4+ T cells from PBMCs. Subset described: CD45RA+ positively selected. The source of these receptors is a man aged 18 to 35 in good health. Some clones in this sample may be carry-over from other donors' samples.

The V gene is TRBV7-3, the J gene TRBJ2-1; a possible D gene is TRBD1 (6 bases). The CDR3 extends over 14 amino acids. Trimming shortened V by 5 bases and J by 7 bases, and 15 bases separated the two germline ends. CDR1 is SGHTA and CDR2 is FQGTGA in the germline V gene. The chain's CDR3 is CASSPQGIGNEQFF. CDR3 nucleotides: TGTGCCAGCAGCCCCCAGGGGATTGGGAATGAGCAGTTCTTC. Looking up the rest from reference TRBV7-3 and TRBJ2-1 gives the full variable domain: GAGVSQTPSNKVTEKGKYVELRCDPISGHTALYWYRQSLGQGPEFLIYFQGTGAADDSGLPNDRFFAVRPEGSVSTLKIQRTERGDSAVYLCASSPQGIGNEQFFGPGTRLTVL.

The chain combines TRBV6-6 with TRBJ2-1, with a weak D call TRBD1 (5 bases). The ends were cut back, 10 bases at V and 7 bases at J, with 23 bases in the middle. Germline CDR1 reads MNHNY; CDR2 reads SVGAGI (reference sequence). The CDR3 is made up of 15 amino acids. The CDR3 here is CATSTSPLGENEQFF. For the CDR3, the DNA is TGTGCCACCTCAACCAGCCCTTTAGGGGAAAATGAGCAGTTCTTC.

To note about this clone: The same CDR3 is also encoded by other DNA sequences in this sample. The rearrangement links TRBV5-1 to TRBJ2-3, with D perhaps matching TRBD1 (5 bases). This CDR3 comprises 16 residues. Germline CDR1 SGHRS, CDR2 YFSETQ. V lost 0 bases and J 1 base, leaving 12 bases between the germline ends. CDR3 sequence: CASSLDSGLGTDTQYF. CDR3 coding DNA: TGCGCCAGCAGCTTGGATTCAGGGCTAGGCACAGATACGCAGTATTTT.

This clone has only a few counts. The CDR3: CASSEDREQPQHF. CDR3 DNA sequence: TGTGCCAGCAGCGAGGACAGGGAACAGCCCCAGCATTTT. V and J are TRBV7-8 and TRBJ1-5, with TRBD1 matching over 8 bases. The length of the CDR3 is 13 residues. V shed 5 bases, J shed 7 bases, and the junction held 4 bases outside the gene matches. The germline V gene has CDR1 SGHVS and CDR2 FQNEAQ.

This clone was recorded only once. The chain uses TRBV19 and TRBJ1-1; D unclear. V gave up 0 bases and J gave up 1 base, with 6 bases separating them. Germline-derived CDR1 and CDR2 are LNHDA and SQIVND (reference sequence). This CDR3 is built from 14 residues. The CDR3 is CASSIDPPNTEAFF. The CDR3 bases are TGTGCCAGTAGTATAGATCCCCCGAACACTGAAGCTTTCTTT.

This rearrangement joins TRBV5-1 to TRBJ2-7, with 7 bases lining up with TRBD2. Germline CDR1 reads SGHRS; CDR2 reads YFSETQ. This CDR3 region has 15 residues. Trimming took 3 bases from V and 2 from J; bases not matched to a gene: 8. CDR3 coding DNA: TGCGCCAGCAGCTCCGGGGCTAGCGGAACCTACGAGCAGTACTTC. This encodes CASSSGASGTYEQYF.

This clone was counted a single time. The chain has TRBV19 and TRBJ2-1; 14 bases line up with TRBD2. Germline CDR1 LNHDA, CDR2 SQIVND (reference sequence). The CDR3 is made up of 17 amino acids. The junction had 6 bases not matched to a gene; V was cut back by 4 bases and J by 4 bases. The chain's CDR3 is CASSRVTSGRGYNEQFF. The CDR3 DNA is TGTGCCAGTAGTAGGGTGACTAGCGGGAGGGGGTACAATGAGCAGTTCTTC.

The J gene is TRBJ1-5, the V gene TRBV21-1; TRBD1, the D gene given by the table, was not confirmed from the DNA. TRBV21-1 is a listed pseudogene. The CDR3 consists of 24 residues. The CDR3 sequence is CASSKLVGVMLLRWPRYGNQPQHF. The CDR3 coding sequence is TGTGCCAGCAGCAAATTAGTAGGGGTTATGTTACTCAGGTGGCCGAGATATGGCAATCAGCCCCAGCATTTT.

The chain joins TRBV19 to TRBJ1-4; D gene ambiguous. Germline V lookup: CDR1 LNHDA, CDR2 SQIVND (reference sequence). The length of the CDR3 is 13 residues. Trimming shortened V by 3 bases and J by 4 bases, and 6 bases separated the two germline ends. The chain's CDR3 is CASSIHVNEKLFF. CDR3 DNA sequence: TGTGCCAGTAGTATCCACGTTAATGAAAAACTGTTTTTT.

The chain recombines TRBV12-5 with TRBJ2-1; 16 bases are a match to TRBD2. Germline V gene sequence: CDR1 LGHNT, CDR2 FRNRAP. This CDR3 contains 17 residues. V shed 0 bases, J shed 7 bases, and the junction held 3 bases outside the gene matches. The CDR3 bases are TGTGCTAGTGGTTTGGTGGGACTAGCGGGAGGGCAGAATGAGCAGTTCTTC. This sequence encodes CASGLVGLAGGQNEQFF.

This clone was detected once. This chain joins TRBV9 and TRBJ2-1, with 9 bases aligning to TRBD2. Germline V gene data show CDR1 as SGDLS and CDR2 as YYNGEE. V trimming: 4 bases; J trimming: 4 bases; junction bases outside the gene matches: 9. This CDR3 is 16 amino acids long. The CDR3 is CASSPPGSGGYNEQFF. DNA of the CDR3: TGTGCCAGCAGCCCCCCCGGTAGCGGGGGATACAATGAGCAGTTCTTC. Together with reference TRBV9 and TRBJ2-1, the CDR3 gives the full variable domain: DSGVTQTPKHLITATGQRVTLRCSPRSGDLSVYWYQQSLDQGLQFLIQYYNGEERAKGNILERFSAQQFPDLHSELNLSSLELGDSALYFCASSPPGSGGYNEQFFGPGTRLTVL.

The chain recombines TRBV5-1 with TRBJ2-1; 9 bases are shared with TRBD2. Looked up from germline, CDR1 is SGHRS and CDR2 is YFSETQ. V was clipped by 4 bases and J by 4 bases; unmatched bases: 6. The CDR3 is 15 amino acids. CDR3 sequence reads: CASSGTSSGYNEQFF. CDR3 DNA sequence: TGCGCCAGCAGCGGGACTAGCAGTGGGTACAATGAGCAGTTCTTC. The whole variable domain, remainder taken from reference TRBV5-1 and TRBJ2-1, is KAGVTQTPRYLIKTRGQQVTLSCSPISGHRSVSWYQQTPGQGLQFLFEYFSETQRNKGNFPGRFSGRQFSNSRSEMNVSTLELGDSALYLCASSGTSSGYNEQFFGPGTRLTVL.

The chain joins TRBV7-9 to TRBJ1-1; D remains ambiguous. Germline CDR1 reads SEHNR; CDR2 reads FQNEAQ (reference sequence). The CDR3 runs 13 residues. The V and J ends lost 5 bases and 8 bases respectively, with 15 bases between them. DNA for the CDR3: TGTGCCAGCAGCCTTCGGACCGAAGTCGAAGCTTTCTTT. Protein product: CASSLRTEVEAFF.

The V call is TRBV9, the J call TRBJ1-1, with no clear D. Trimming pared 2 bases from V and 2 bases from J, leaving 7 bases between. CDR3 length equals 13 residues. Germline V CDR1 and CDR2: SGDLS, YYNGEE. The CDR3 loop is CASSVLKNTEAFF. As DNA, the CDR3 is TGTGCCAGCAGCGTTCTTAAAAACACTGAAGCTTTCTTT.

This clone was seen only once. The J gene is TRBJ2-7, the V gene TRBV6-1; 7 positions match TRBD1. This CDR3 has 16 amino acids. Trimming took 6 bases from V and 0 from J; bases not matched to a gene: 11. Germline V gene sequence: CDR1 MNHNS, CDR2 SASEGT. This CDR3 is CASRETWGQNSYEQYF. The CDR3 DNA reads TGTGCCAGCAGGGAAACTTGGGGACAGAACTCCTACGAGCAGTACTTC.

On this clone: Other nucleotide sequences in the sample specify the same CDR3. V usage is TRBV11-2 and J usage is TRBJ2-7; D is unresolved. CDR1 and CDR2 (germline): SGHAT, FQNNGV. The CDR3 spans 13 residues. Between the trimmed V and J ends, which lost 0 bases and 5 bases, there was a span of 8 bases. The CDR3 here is CASSLDRAHEQYF. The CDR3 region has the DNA TGTGCCAGCAGCTTAGATAGGGCCCACGAGCAGTACTTC.

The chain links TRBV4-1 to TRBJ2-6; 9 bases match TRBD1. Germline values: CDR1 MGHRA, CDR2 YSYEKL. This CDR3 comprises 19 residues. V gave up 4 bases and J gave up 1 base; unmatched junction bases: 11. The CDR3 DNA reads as TGCGCCAGCAGCCGAGTCCTGACAGGGGGAGGTTCTGGGGCCAACGTCCTGACTTTC. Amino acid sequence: CASSRVLTGGGSGANVLTF.

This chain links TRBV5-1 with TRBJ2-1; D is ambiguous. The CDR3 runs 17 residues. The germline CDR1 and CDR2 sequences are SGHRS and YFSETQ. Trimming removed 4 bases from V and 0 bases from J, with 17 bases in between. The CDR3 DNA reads TGCGCCAGCAGCCCCCGTACTGGGTCGAGCTCCTACAATGAGCAGTTCTTC. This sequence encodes CASSPRTGSSSYNEQFF.

This chain's CDR3 is CASSQSGTGVSYNEQFF. DNA for the CDR3: TGTGCCAGCAGCCAATCCGGGACAGGGGTTTCCTACAATGAGCAGTTCTTC. This chain uses TRBV4-2 with TRBJ2-1; 10 bases are a match to TRBD1. Germline CDR1 LGHNA, CDR2 YNFKEQ. The CDR3 is 17 amino acids. The trim removed 2 bases at V and 1 base at J, leaving 5 bases unmatched.

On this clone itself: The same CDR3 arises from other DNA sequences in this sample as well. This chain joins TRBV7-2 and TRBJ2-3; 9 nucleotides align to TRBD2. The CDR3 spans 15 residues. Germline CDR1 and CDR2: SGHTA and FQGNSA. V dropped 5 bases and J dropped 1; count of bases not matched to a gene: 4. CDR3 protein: CASSPSGRRTDTQYF. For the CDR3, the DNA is TGTGCCAGCAGCCCAAGCGGGAGGCGCACAGATACGCAGTATTTT.

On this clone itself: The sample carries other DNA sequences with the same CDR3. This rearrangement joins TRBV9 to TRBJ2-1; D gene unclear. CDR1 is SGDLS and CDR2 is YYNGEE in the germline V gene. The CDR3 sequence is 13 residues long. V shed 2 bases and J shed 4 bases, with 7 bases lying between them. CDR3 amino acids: CASSVLDYNEQFF. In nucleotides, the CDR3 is TGTGCCAGCAGCGTGCTAGATTACAATGAGCAGTTCTTC.